The T cell receptor beta chain under discussion was sequenced for a study of OX40 agonist ivuxolimab in advanced cancers. Findings of the study overall: Normalized expansion of T-cell clones was also low for some nonresponders.

With V trimmed by 0 bases and J by 7 bases, 8 bases remained unmatched. In germline, CDR1 is LNHNV, CDR2 YYDKDF (reference sequence). The CDR3 covers 16 residues. As regards this clone: Its antigen remains unidentified.

Using immunoSEQ multiplex PCR, the repertoire was profiled, and TCRdb retains in-frame clones only, with some absent. The sample lists approximately 61,000 clones, about 91% occurring once. This sequence originates from an adult with an advanced solid tumor such as melanoma, head and neck, liver or kidney cancer. The source material was CD4+ or CD8+ T cells sorted from blood, sampled in a trial of the OX40 agonist ivuxolimab. The rearrangement uses TRBV15 and TRBJ2-2; 7 nucleotides align to TRBD2. As DNA, the CDR3 is TGTGCCACCAGCAGAGATGGCGGGGGACTCAGCGGGGAGCTGTTTTTT. Its translation: CATSRDGGGLSGELFF.